This TCR beta chain was identified in a study of T cell responses to AZD1222 COVID-19 vaccine. Findings and limits, study-wide: Vaccine-related CD4 TCRs covered spike, predominating at 160-218 and 743-854. Clonal diversity was possibly underestimated; the donors were predominantly white British and more often female. Baseline seropositives among AZD1222 recipients totaled only six. An increase in Spike-specific TCR breadth and depth was observed after two AZD1222 doses.

Only in-frame clones appear in the TCRdb table, and some are missing; sequencing was by immunoSEQ multiplex PCR. The sample carries 97,000 or so clones, approximately 93% recorded once. For this clone: The target antigen is unknown.

The CDR3 spans 15 residues. Germline lookup yields CDR1 LNHDA and CDR2 SQIVND (reference sequence). V was shortened by 3 bases and J by 2 bases, with 11 bases between the two germline ends. This specimen consisted of peripheral blood, obtained 28 days after the second AZD1222 dose. This sequence joins TRBV19 and TRBJ1-5; D may be TRBD1 (5 bases). This receptor was obtained from an adult who received the AZD1222 COVID-19 vaccine. This CDR3 is CASSMSKTGNQPQHF. CDR3 DNA: TGTGCCAGTAGTATGAGTAAGACAGGCAATCAGCCCCAGCATTTT.